These 2 T cell receptor beta chains came from one sample sequenced in a study of blood T cell repertoires in COVID-19. Only in-frame clones appear in the TCRdb table, and some are missing; sequencing was by immunoSEQ multiplex PCR. Among approximately 250,000 clones listed, approximately 80% were seen once. The sample comprised peripheral blood. The receptor set was obtained from a woman in her forties or fifties with acute or convalescent COVID-19.

A note on this clone: Relative to the germline gene, one junction end is altered; a read error may explain this. This chain connects TRBV7-2 to TRBJ2-3; TRBD1 matches 8 bases. This CDR3 comprises 12 residues. The germline CDR1 and CDR2 sequences are SGHTA and FQGNSA. This CDR3 is CAISDRQGTQYF. The CDR3 DNA reads as TGTGCCATCAGCGACCGACAGGGGACGCAGTATTTT.

The chain recombines TRBV18 with TRBJ2-5, with unresolved D. V lost 3 bases and J lost 1, with 6 bases in between. The CDR3 sequence is 13 residues long. Germline-derived CDR1 and CDR2 are KGHSH and LQKENI. The CDR3: CASSPASQETQYF. In DNA, the CDR3 is TGTGCCAGCTCACCTGCCAGCCAAGAGACCCAGTACTTC.